This T cell receptor (beta chain) was sequenced for a study of T cell changes during pregnancy in multiple sclerosis. Profiled with immunoSEQ multiplex PCR; TCRdb holds only in-frame clones, not every one. The repertoire includes some 33,000 clones, 70% to 90% of them detected once, and 11% sits in the top ten. This CDR3 spans 16 amino acids. Germline loops: CDR1 GTSNPN, CDR2 SVGIG (reference sequence). V dropped 0 bases and J dropped 0; count of bases not matched to a gene: 3. Sequenced here: CD8+ T cells from peripheral blood mononuclear cells, sampled in the third trimester of pregnancy. This sequence was found in a female donor with multiple sclerosis, enrolled in a pregnancy study. V and J are TRBV30 and TRBJ1-5, with 9 positions matching TRBD1. The CDR3 bases are TGTGCCTGGAGTGTAAGGACAGGGGCTAGCAATCAGCCCCAGCATTTT. It yields the protein CAWSVRTGASNQPQHF.